This T cell receptor (beta chain) was recorded in a study of early T cells in non-severe SARS-CoV-2 infection. TCRdb analysed the 5' RACE reads with MiXCR anew, one entry per CDR3 protein. There are around 92,000 distinct CDR3 sequences in the sample; 9.5% to 12% occur only once, and around 5.4% lies in the top ten. This CDR3 comprises 15 residues. With 3 bases removed from V and 3 bases from J, the gap between germline ends came to 15 bases. Germline CDR1 is SGHRS and CDR2 is YFSETQ. V is TRBV5-1 and J is TRBJ1-1; D may be TRBD1 (5 bases). The source is an adult who was a healthcare worker with PCR-confirmed SARS-CoV-2 infection or an uninfected control (not recorded which). The specimen sequenced was whole blood. CDR3 loop: CASSSRPTGDTEAFF. In nucleotides, the CDR3 is TGCGCCAGCAGCTCAAGGCCGACGGGGGACACTGAAGCTTTCTTT.